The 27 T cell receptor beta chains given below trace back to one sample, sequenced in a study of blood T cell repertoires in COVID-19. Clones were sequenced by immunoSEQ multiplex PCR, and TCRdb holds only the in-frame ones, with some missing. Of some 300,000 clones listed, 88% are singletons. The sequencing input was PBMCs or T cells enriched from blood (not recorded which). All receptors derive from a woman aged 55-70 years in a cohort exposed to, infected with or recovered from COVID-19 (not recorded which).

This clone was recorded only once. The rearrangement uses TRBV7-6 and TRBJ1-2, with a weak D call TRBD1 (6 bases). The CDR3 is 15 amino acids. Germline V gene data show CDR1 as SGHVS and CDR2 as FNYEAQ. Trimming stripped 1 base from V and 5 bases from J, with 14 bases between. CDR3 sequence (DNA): TGTGCCAGCAGCTTAGGGGGAGGGGGGCCTTATGGCTACACCTTC. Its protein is CASSLGGGGPYGYTF.

This chain's CDR3 is CASTSGGVAFHTGELFF. The CDR3 DNA reads TGTGCCAGCACCTCCGGCGGCGTAGCTTTTCACACCGGGGAGCTGTTTTTT. The chain is built from TRBV27 and TRBJ2-2; D is undetermined. Germline CDR1 is MNHEY and CDR2 is SMNVEV (reference sequence). The germline V and J ends were trimmed by 7 bases and 3 bases, with 21 bases remaining between them. This CDR3 spans 17 amino acids.

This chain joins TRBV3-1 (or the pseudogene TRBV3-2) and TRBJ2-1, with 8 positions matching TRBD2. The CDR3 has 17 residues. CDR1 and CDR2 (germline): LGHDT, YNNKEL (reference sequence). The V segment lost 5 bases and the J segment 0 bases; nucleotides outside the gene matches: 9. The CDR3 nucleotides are TGTGCCAGCAGCGTCCGGCCCGGGACTAGCTCCTACAATGAGCAGTTCTTC. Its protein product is CASSVRPGTSSYNEQFF.

The CDR3 here is CASSLPGQGTDTQYF. The DNA for the CDR3 is TGTGCCAGTAGTCTCCCGGGACAGGGGACAGATACGCAGTATTTT. The chain uses TRBV19 and TRBJ2-3; 10 bases map to TRBD1. The germline V gene has CDR1 LNHDA and CDR2 SQIVND (reference sequence). Losses at the gene ends were 5 bases for V and 3 bases for J; bases not matched to a gene: 5. CDR3 length equals 15 residues.

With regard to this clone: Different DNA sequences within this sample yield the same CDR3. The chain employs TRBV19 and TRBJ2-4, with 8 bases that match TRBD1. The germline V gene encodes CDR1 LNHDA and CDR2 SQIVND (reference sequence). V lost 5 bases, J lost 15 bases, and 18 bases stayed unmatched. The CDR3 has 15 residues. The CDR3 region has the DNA TGTGCCAGTAGTGCCCCAGGACAGGGAGGAGGGCCTAGGTACTTC. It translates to CASSAPGQGGGPRYF.

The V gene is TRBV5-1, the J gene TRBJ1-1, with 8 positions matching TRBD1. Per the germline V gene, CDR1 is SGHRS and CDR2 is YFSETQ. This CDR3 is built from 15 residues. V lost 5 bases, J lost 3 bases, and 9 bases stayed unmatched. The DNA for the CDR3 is TGCGCCAGCAGTTTGACAGGGGTAAGGGACACTGAAGCTTTCTTT. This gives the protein CASSLTGVRDTEAFF. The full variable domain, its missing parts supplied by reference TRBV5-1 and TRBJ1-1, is KAGVTQTPRYLIKTRGQQVTLSCSPISGHRSVSWYQQTPGQGLQFLFEYFSETQRNKGNFPGRFSGRQFSNSRSEMNVSTLELGDSALYLCASSLTGVRDTEAFFGQGTRLTVV.

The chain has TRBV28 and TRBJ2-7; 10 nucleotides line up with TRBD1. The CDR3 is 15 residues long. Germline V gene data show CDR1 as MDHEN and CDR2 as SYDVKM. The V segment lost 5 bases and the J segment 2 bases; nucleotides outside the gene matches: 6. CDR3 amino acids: CASSGTGTGAYEQYF. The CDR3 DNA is TGTGCCAGCAGTGGGACGGGGACAGGGGCCTACGAGCAGTACTTC. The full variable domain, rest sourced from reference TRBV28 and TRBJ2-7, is DVKVTQSSRYLVKRTGEKVFLECVQDMDHENMFWYRQDPGLGLRLIYFSYDVKMKEKGDIPEGYSVSREKKERFSLILESASTNQTSMYLCASSGTGTGAYEQYFGPGTRLTVT.

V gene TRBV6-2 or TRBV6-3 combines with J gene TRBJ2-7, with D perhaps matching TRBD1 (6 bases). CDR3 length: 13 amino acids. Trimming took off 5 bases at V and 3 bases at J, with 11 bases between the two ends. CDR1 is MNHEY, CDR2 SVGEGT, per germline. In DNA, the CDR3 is TGTGCCAGCAGTACAGGGTACGGCTACGAGCAGTACTTC. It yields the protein CASSTGYGYEQYF.

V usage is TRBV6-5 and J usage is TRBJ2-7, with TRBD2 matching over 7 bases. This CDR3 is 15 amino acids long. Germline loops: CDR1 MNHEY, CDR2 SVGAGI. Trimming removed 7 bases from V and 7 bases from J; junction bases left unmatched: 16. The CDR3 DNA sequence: TGTGCCAGCACCCTATCAGCGGGAAGACCGGGAGAGCAGTACTTC. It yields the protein CASTLSAGRPGEQYF.

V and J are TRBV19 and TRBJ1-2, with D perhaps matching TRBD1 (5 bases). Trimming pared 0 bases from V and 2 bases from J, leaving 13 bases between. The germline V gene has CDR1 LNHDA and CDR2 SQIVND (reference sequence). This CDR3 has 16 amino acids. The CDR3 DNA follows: TGTGCCAGTAGTATAGAACCGGTTCACAGGAACTATGGCTACACCTTC. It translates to CASSIEPVHRNYGYTF.

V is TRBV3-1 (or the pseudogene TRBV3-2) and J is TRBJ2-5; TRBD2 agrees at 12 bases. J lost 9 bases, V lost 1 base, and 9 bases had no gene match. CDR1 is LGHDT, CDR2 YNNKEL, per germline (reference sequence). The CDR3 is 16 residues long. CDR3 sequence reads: CASSQGTSGRSEAQYF. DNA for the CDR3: TGTGCCAGCAGCCAAGGAACTAGCGGGAGGTCGGAGGCCCAGTACTTC.

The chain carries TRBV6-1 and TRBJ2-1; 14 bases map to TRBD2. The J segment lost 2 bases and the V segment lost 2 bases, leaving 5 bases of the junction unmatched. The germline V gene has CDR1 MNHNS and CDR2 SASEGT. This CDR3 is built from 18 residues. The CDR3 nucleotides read TGTGCCAGCAGTGAAAGGACTAGCGGGAGGACTGCCTACAATGAGCAGTTCTTC. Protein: CASSERTSGRTAYNEQFF.

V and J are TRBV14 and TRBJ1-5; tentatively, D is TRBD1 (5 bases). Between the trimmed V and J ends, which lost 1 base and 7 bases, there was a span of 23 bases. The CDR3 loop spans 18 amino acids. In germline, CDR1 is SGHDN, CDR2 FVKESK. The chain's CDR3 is CASSQGAPGQPARQPQHF. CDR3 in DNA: TGTGCCAGCAGCCAAGGGGCGCCAGGGCAGCCCGCCAGGCAGCCCCAGCATTTT.

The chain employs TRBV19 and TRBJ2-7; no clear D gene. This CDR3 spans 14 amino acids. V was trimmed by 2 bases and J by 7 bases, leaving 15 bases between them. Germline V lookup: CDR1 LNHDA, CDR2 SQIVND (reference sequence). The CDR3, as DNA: TGTGCCAGTAGTATAAGTAACGGGTTGAGGGAGCAGTACTTC. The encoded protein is CASSISNGLREQYF.

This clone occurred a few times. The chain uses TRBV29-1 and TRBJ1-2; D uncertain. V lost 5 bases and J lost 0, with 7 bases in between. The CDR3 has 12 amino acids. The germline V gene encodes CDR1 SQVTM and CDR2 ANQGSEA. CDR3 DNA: TGCAGCGTTCAGGATACTAACTATGGCTACACCTTC. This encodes CSVQDTNYGYTF.

In nucleotides, the CDR3 is TGTGCCAGCTCACCACGTACCACAGGGTGGGGATCACCCCTCCACTTT. It is translated as CASSPRTTGWGSPLHF. The chain links TRBV18 to TRBJ1-6; TRBD1 is a possible D gene (6 bases). The germline V gene has CDR1 KGHSH and CDR2 LQKENI. The CDR3 has 16 residues. Trimming shortened V by 1 base and J by 10 bases, and 17 bases separated the two germline ends.

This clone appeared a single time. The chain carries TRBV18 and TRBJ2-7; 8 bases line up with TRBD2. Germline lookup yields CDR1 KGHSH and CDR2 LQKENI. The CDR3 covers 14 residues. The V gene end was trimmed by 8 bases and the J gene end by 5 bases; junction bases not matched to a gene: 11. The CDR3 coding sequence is TGTGCCAGCGCCCGAGGAGCGGGGGATGACGAGCAGTACTTC. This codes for CASARGAGDDEQYF.

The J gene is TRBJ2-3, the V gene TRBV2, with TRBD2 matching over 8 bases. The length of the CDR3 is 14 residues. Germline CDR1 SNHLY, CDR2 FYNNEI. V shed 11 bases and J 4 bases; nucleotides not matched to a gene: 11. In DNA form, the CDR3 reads TGTGCCGATGGGGCTAGCGGGTGGGCAGATACGCAGTATTTT. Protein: CADGASGWADTQYF.

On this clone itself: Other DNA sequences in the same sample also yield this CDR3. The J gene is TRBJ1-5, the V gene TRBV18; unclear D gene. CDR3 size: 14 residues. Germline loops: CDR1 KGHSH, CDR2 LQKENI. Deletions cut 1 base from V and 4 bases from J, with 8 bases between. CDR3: CASSPRARNQPQHF. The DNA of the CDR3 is TGTGCCAGCTCACCACGGGCCCGAAATCAGCCCCAGCATTTT.

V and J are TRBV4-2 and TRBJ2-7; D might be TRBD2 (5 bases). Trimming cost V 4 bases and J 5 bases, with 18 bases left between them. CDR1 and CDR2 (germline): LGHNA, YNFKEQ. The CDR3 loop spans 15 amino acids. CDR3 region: CASSLQLVSLHEQYF. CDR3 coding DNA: TGTGCCAGCAGCCTTCAACTAGTATCGCTGCACGAGCAGTACTTC.

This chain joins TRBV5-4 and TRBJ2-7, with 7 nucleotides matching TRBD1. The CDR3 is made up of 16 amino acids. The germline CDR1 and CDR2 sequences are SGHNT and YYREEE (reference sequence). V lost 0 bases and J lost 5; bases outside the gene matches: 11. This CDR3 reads CASSLGSHRGMNEQYF. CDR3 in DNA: TGTGCCAGCAGCTTGGGATCACACAGGGGCATGAACGAGCAGTACTTC.

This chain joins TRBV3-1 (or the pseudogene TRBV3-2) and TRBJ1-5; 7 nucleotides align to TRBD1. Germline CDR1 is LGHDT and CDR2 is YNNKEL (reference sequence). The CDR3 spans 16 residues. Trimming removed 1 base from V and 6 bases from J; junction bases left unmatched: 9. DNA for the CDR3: TGTGCCAGCAGCCAAGCCGGACAGGTCGTGGGTCAGCCCCAGCATTTT. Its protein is CASSQAGQVVGQPQHF.

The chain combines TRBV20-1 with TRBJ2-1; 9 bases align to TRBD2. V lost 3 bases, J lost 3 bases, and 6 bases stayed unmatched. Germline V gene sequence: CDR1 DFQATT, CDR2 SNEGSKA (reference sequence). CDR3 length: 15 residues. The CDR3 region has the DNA TGCAGTGCTAGTCCAGCGGGGGGATACTACAATGAGCAGTTCTTC. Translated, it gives CSASPAGGYYNEQFF.

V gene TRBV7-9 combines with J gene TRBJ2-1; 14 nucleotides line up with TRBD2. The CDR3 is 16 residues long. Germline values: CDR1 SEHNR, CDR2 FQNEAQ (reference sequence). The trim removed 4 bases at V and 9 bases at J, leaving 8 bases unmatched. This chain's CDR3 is CASSYVPGLAGAEQFF. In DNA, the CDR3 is TGTGCCAGCAGCTATGTGCCGGGACTAGCGGGAGCTGAGCAGTTCTTC.

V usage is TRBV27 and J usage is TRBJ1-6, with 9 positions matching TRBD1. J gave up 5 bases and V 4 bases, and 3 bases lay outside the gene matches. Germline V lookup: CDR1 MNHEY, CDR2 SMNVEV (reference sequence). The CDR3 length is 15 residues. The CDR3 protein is CASSYGTGNNSPLHF. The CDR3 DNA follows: TGTGCCAGCAGTTACGGGACAGGGAATAATTCACCCCTCCACTTT.

CDR3 in amino acids: CASSSPGGSGSRTDTQYF. The CDR3 nucleotides read TGTGCCAGCAGTTCCCCGGGGGGTAGCGGGAGCCGCACAGATACGCAGTATTTT. The chain employs TRBV28 and TRBJ2-3, with 9 nucleotides matching TRBD2. Looked up from germline, CDR1 is MDHEN and CDR2 is SYDVKM. This CDR3 is built from 18 residues. The trim removed 4 bases at V and 1 base at J, leaving 12 bases unmatched.

CDR3 DNA: TGCGCCAGCAGCTTGACAACTAGCGGGAGTCCTGAGCAGTTCTTC. Translation gives CASSLTTSGSPEQFF. J is TRBJ2-1 and V is TRBV5-1; 11 positions match TRBD2. J lost 9 bases, V lost 1 base, and 6 bases had no gene match. The germline gives CDR1 SGHRS, CDR2 YFSETQ. The CDR3 length is 15 residues.